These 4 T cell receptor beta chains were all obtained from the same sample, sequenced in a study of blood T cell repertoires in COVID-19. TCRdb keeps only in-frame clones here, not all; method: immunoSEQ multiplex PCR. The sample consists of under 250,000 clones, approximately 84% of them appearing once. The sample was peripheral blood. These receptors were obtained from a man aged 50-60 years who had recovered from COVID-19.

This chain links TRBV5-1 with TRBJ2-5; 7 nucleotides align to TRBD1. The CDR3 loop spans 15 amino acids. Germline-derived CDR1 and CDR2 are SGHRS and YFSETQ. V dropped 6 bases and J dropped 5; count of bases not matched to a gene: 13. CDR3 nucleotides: TGCGCCAGCACGCGTAACAGGGGAGTGGAGGAGACCCAGTACTTC. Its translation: CASTRNRGVEETQYF.

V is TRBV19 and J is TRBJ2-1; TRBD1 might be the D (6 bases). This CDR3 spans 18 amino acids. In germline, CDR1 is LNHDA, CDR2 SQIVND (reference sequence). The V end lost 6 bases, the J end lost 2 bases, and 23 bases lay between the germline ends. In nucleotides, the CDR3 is TGTGCCAGTAGCCGAGGGGCCAAAACAGGGCGCGCCTACAATGAGCAGTTCTTC. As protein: CASSRGAKTGRAYNEQFF.

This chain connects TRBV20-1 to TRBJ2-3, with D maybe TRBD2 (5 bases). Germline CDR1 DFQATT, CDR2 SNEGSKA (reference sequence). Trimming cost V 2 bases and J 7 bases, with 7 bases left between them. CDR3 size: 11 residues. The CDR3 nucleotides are TGCAGTGCTAGACGGGGAAATACGCAGTATTTT. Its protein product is CSARRGNTQYF.

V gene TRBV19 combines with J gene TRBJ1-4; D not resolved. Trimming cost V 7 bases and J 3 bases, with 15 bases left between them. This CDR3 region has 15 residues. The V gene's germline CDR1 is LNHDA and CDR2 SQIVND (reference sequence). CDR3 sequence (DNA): TGTGCCAGTACTTCCCTAGCGGCGGCTAATGAAAAACTGTTTTTT. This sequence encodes CASTSLAAANEKLFF.